The 27 T cell receptor beta chains given below trace back to one sample, sequenced in a study of CD8+ T cells in alopecia areata. Researchers gathered lesional scalp punch biopsies and peripheral blood from patients with alopecia areata. Isolated RNA was reverse transcribed into cDNA used as the sequencing template. Method: immunoSEQ multiplex PCR; TCRdb's copy keeps in-frame clones and lacks some. The data contain over 15,000 clones, more than 45% of them singletons. The sequenced material came from skin. The receptors stem from a human donor with alopecia areata.

The chain employs TRBV19 and TRBJ2-1; TRBD2 matches 11 bases. The CDR3 is made up of 16 amino acids. CDR1 and CDR2 from the germline V gene are LNHDA and SQIVND (reference sequence). Unmatched junction bases numbered 12, after V lost 6 bases and J lost 8 bases. This CDR3 reads CASRHLAGGVKDEQFF. CDR3 sequence (DNA): TGTGCCAGTAGGCATCTAGCGGGAGGAGTTAAGGATGAGCAGTTCTTC.

The chain recombines TRBV10-3 with TRBJ2-5; 10 positions match TRBD2. With the DNA end fitting TRBJ2-7 better, the J assignment may be wrong. Per the germline V gene, CDR1 is ENHRY and CDR2 is SYGVKD. The CDR3 sequence is 17 residues long. Here the CDR3 DNA reads TGTGCCATCAGTCCGACATTTTCCGGGACTAGCGTTTACGAGCAGTACTTC. Translating it yields CAISPTFSGTSVYEQYF.

The chain is built from TRBV6-5 and TRBJ2-5; D unclear. Germline-derived CDR1 and CDR2 are MNHEY and SVGAGI. Trimming took off 6 bases at V and 7 bases at J, with 21 bases between the two ends. The CDR3 has 15 residues. CDR3 amino acids: CASRHLFGISGTQYF. The CDR3 bases are TGTGCCAGCAGACACCTTTTTGGGATCTCCGGGACCCAGTACTTC.

The rearrangement links TRBV28 to TRBJ2-1; TRBD2 agrees at 9 bases. CDR1 and CDR2 from the germline V gene are MDHEN and SYDVKM. The CDR3 has 18 amino acids. V lost 3 bases, J lost 1 base, and 10 bases stayed unmatched. CDR3 loop: CASSFPPRLAESYNEQFF. CDR3 bases: TGTGCCAGCAGTTTCCCACCAAGACTAGCGGAATCCTACAATGAGCAGTTCTTC.

This clone was recorded once. This sequence joins TRBV19 and TRBJ1-1; 9 bases match TRBD1. Trimming at V came to 7 bases and at J to 8 bases, leaving 8 bases not matched to a gene. CDR3 size: 13 residues. Germline-derived CDR1 and CDR2 are LNHDA and SQIVND (reference sequence). The CDR3 DNA reads as TGTGCCAGTACCCGGGACAGGGCGGTGGAAGCTTTCTTT. Protein: CASTRDRAVEAFF.

This clone was picked up a small number of times. The J gene is TRBJ2-3, the V gene TRBV13; 7 positions match TRBD2. This CDR3 comprises 16 residues. From germline, CDR1 is PRHDT and CDR2 FYEKMQ (reference sequence). With V trimmed by 5 bases and J by 2 bases, 10 bases remained unmatched. Here the CDR3 reads CASSRGAGSFTDTQYF. The CDR3 nucleotides are TGTGCCAGCAGCCGAGGAGCGGGAAGCTTCACAGATACGCAGTATTTT.

This clone has just a few counts. This sequence joins TRBV5-1 and TRBJ2-1, with 9 nucleotides matching TRBD2. Germline CDR1 reads SGHRS; CDR2 reads YFSETQ. Trimming cost V 4 bases and J 3 bases; bases outside gene matches: 11. The CDR3 is 17 residues long. The CDR3 DNA follows: TGCGCCAGCAGCCCATCGTCTAGCGGGATTATCTACAATGAGCAGTTCTTC. Residues: CASSPSSSGIIYNEQFF.

This chain connects TRBV14 to TRBJ1-1; D is unclear. Germline V gene data show CDR1 as SGHDN and CDR2 as FVKESK. Deletions cut 6 bases from V and 1 base from J, with 15 bases between. There are 15 residues in the CDR3. The CDR3 DNA is TGTGCCAGCAGTTATACCAGGACGGAGAACACTGAAGCTTTCTTT. It codes for CASSYTRTENTEAFF.

This clone was counted between two and nine times. This sequence joins TRBV7-9 and TRBJ2-5; no firm D call. The CDR3 loop spans 15 amino acids. With 5 bases removed from V and 2 bases from J, the gap between germline ends came to 15 bases. Germline values: CDR1 SEHNR, CDR2 FQNEAQ (reference sequence). This CDR3 reads CASSRGRYPQETQYF. The CDR3 DNA reads TGTGCCAGCAGCCGCGGCCGATACCCTCAAGAGACCCAGTACTTC.

CDR3 in amino acids: CASRLGRTETQYF. DNA for the CDR3: TGTGCAAGTCGCTTAGGAAGGACAGAGACCCAGTACTTC. The chain combines TRBV12-2 with TRBJ2-5. TRBV12-2 is marked as a pseudogene. The CDR3 runs to 13 residues.

This clone is termed medium-sized. The V gene is TRBV10-2, the J gene TRBJ1-1; tentatively, D is TRBD1 (5 bases). The CDR3 has 13 residues. Germline V gene data show CDR1 as WSHSY and CDR2 as SAAADI. Trimming shortened V by 5 bases and J by 3 bases, and 10 bases separated the two germline ends. CDR3 in amino acids: CASSWGVDTEAFF. Here the CDR3 DNA reads TGCGCCAGCAGTTGGGGGGTGGACACTGAAGCTTTCTTT.

V and J are TRBV28 and TRBJ2-5; D is unresolved. The CDR3 loop spans 14 amino acids. V lost 4 bases and J lost 3, with 12 bases in between. Germline V CDR1 and CDR2: MDHEN, SYDVKM. The CDR3 loop is CASSSGFGKETQYF. The CDR3 bases are TGTGCCAGCAGTTCCGGTTTCGGAAAAGAGACCCAGTACTTC. Supplemented by reference TRBV28 and TRBJ2-5, the full variable domain reads DVKVTQSSRYLVKRTGEKVFLECVQDMDHENMFWYRQDPGLGLRLIYFSYDVKMKEKGDIPEGYSVSREKKERFSLILESASTNQTSMYLCASSSGFGKETQYFGPGTRLLVL.

The gene calls are TRBV29-1 and TRBJ1-3, with 7 bases aligning to TRBD1. The V and J ends lost 3 bases and 8 bases, in that order; junction bases with no gene match: 10. CDR1 is SQVTM and CDR2 is ANQGSEA in the germline V gene. The CDR3 has 14 residues. The CDR3 here is CSVDAAGGLDTIYF. The DNA for the CDR3 is TGCAGCGTTGATGCGGCAGGGGGGTTGGACACCATATATTTT. Full variable domain (missing parts from reference TRBV29-1 and TRBJ1-3): SAVISQKPSRDICQRGTSLTIQCQVDSQVTMMFWYRQQPGQSLTLIATANQGSEATYESGFVIDKFPISRPNLTFSTLTVSNMSPEDSSIYLCSVDAAGGLDTIYFGEGSWLTVV.

CDR3 coding DNA: TGTGCCAGCAGCGAACAGCAGGCCAACGTCCTGACTTTC. Protein product: CASSEQQANVLTF. The chain couples TRBV7-8 to TRBJ2-6; no clear D gene. The CDR3 sequence is 13 residues long. The V end was cut by 5 bases, the J end by 6 bases, with 8 bases between. The V gene's germline CDR1 is SGHVS and CDR2 FQNEAQ.

V and J are TRBV21-1 and TRBJ2-5; the table's D call, TRBD1, has no DNA check behind it. TRBV21-1 is a recognized pseudogene. The CDR3 covers 17 residues. CDR3 protein: CASSMDRVETGGETQYF. As DNA, the CDR3 is TGTGCCAGCAGCATGGACAGGGTGGAGACAGGGGGAGAGACCCAGTACTTC.

The CDR3 bases are TGTGCCAGCAGCTCTAGATTTGTTGAGCAGTTCTTC. It codes for CASSSRFVEQFF. The genes are TRBV7-4 and TRBJ2-1, with D uncertain. Trimming took 4 bases from V and 9 from J, leaving 10 bases between them. The CDR3 covers 12 residues. Per the germline V gene, CDR1 is SGHVT and CDR2 is SQSDAQ.

The genes are TRBV6-4 and TRBJ2-1, with a possible D match to TRBD2 (5 bases). V was trimmed by 7 bases and J by 7 bases, leaving 11 bases between them. Germline CDR1 is MRHNA and CDR2 is SNTAGT. This CDR3 region has 12 residues. CDR3 region: CASTTSGNEQFF. CDR3 nucleotides: TGTGCCAGCACCACCTCGGGGAATGAGCAGTTCTTC.

The CDR3 region is CASSLSLGVDTQYF. The CDR3 nucleotides read TGTGCCAGCAGCTTATCTCTGGGGGTAGATACGCAGTATTTT. This chain joins TRBV11-3 and TRBJ2-3; the D call may be TRBD1 or TRBD2 (5 bases each). The CDR3 is 14 amino acids. Trimming cost V 2 bases and J 5 bases, with 11 bases left between them. CDR1 and CDR2 from the germline V gene are SGHNT and YENEEA.

This chain links TRBV10-3 with TRBJ2-5; the D gene is possibly TRBD2 (6 bases). Germline assignment: CDR1 ENHRY and CDR2 SYGVKD. The CDR3 contains 17 residues. V lost 7 bases to trimming and J lost 4 bases, with 25 bases between them. The CDR3 sequence: CAIKEGLYSGELETQYF. CDR3 DNA: TGTGCCATCAAGGAGGGCCTCTATTCCGGCGAGTTAGAGACCCAGTACTTC.

CDR3 coding DNA: TGTGCCAGCAGTGCGTGGGTTGTAAGCTCCTACAATGAGCAGTTCTTC. Its translation is CASSAWVVSSYNEQFF. The genes are TRBV28 and TRBJ2-1, with D uncertain. CDR1 MDHEN and CDR2 SYDVKM come from the germline V gene. The CDR3 contains 16 residues. The V gene lost 5 bases and the J gene lost 0 bases, with 14 bases spanning the gap.

The J gene is TRBJ2-7, the V gene TRBV28; 13 bases align to TRBD2. The germline gives CDR1 MDHEN, CDR2 SYDVKM. V lost 6 bases and J lost 5; bases outside the gene matches: 4. The CDR3 sequence is 14 residues long. The CDR3 region is CASSDGLAGDEQYF. The CDR3 coding sequence is TGTGCCAGCAGCGATGGACTAGCGGGAGACGAGCAGTACTTC.

For this clone: Within the sample, other DNA sequences also encode this same CDR3. CDR3 coding DNA: TGTGCCAGCCTAGGGCGGGGTAGCGGGAGGGCCGAGAGCTCTGGGGCCAACGTCCTGACTTTC. It codes for CASLGRGSGRAESSGANVLTF. The chain carries TRBV7-8 and TRBJ2-6; 11 bases match TRBD2. Germline CDR1 and CDR2: SGHVS and FQNEAQ. CDR3 length equals 21 residues. Trimming at V came to 8 bases and at J to 0 bases, leaving 18 bases not matched to a gene.

The genes are TRBV4-1 and TRBJ1-5; 7 bases fit TRBD1. The ends lost 3 bases at V and 5 bases at J; junction bases unmatched: 4. The CDR3 contains 14 residues. Per germline, CDR1 MGHRA and CDR2 YSYEKL. The CDR3 protein is CASSQLTGDQPQHF. CDR3 nucleotides: TGCGCCAGCAGCCAGTTAACAGGGGATCAGCCCCAGCATTTT.

For the CDR3, the DNA is TGTGCCATCACCGGGACAGGGTCGAGTGAGCAGTTCTTC. It encodes CAITGTGSSEQFF. The chain employs TRBV10-3 and TRBJ2-1, with TRBD1 matching over 9 bases. Germline V gene data show CDR1 as ENHRY and CDR2 as SYGVKD. This CDR3 region has 13 residues. Trimming at V came to 7 bases and at J to 9 bases, leaving 7 bases not matched to a gene.

A remark on this clone: Other DNA variants within this sample encode the same CDR3. V usage is TRBV12-5 and J usage is TRBJ2-1; 13 bases match TRBD2. The trim removed 6 bases at V and 7 bases at J, leaving 6 bases unmatched. Germline values: CDR1 LGHNT, CDR2 FRNRAP. The CDR3 is made up of 15 amino acids. The DNA for the CDR3 is TGTGCTAGTGGAAGAGGGACTAGCGGGGATAATGAGCAGTTCTTC. It translates to CASGRGTSGDNEQFF. Supplemented by reference TRBV12-5 and TRBJ2-1, the full variable domain reads DARVTQTPRHKVTEMGQEVTMRCQPILGHNTVFWYRQTMMQGLELLAYFRNRAPLDDSGMPKDRFSAEMPDATLATLKIQPSEPRDSAVYFCASGRGTSGDNEQFFGPGTRLTVL.

The rearrangement links TRBV6-1 to TRBJ2-3, with 7 bases that match TRBD2. The germline CDR1 and CDR2 sequences are MNHNS and SASEGT. The CDR3 spans 14 residues. J was trimmed by 7 bases and V by 4 bases; bases with no gene match: 8. The CDR3 loop is CASSARGSANTQYF. The CDR3 bases are TGTGCCAGCAGTGCCCGCGGGAGTGCGAATACGCAGTATTTT.

This clone has only a few counts. The rearrangement uses TRBV28 and TRBJ2-7; 9 bases are shared with TRBD1. The CDR3 runs to 17 residues. Germline V gene data show CDR1 as MDHEN and CDR2 as SYDVKM. V shed 2 bases and J 1 base; nucleotides not matched to a gene: 9. The CDR3 bases are TGTGCCAGCAGTTTACGGGACAGGGAGTCGCCTTCCTACGAGCAGTACTTC. It specifies CASSLRDRESPSYEQYF. Based on the CDR3 plus reference TRBV28 and TRBJ2-7, the full variable domain is DVKVTQSSRYLVKRTGEKVFLECVQDMDHENMFWYRQDPGLGLRLIYFSYDVKMKEKGDIPEGYSVSREKKERFSLILESASTNQTSMYLCASSLRDRESPSYEQYFGPGTRLTVT.